Detailed here is one TCR beta chain. CDR3 length: 16 residues. Germline V CDR1 and CDR2: MDHEN, SYDVKM. V lost 6 bases to trimming and J lost 3 bases, with 19 bases between them. Sequencing was performed with immunoSEQ multiplex PCR; in TCRdb, only in-frame clones are kept and a portion is missing. The data hold around 2.1 million clones, with under 95% observed a single time. Naive CD8 cells lacked CD45RO and underwent positive selection for CCR7, leaving out terminally differentiated effector memory CD45RA+ cells. The source of the sample is a study of shared clonotypes between healthy human individuals.

The rearrangement uses TRBV28 and TRBJ2-3, with D perhaps TRBD1 or TRBD2 (7 bases each). This clonotype was obtained from a man younger than 30 in good health. Some clones in this sample may be carry-over from other donors' samples. Sequenced sample: naive CD8+ T cells from PBMCs. CDR3 DNA: TGTGCCAGCAGCTTTCCTCAGGGGGGGTGGACAGATACGCAGTATTTT. Translation: CASSFPQGGWTDTQYF.